Below, 24 T cell receptor beta chains from the same sample are listed, as sequenced in a study of shared clonotypes between healthy human individuals. The repertoire was sequenced with immunoSEQ multiplex PCR; TCRdb's copy has only in-frame clones and lacks some. This table has 2 million to 2.5 million clones, over 85% appearing once. The sequenced sample was naive CD4+ T cells from PBMCs. Subset: CD45RA+ positively selected. The source is a man in his late teens or twenties in good health. Some clones in this sample may be carry-over from other donors' samples.

The chain is built from TRBV5-4 and TRBJ2-5; 9 nucleotides match TRBD2. V lost 4 bases, J lost 3 bases, and 13 bases stayed unmatched. In germline, CDR1 is SGHNT, CDR2 YYREEE (reference sequence). CDR3 length: 17 residues. This CDR3 is CASSNTVAGAGKETQYF. CDR3 DNA sequence: TGTGCCAGCAGCAACACCGTAGCGGGAGCGGGCAAAGAGACCCAGTACTTC.

The chain links TRBV13 to TRBJ1-3; a possible D gene is TRBD1 (5 bases). CDR1 and CDR2 from the germline V gene are PRHDT and FYEKMQ (reference sequence). Trimming removed 6 bases from V and 3 bases from J, with 15 bases in between. CDR3 size: 15 residues. CDR3 in amino acids: CASSLLPGVGNTIYF. The CDR3 DNA reads TGTGCCAGCAGTCTCTTGCCGGGGGTTGGAAACACCATATATTTT.

The rearrangement joins TRBV5-1 to TRBJ2-3, with 8 positions matching TRBD1. Losses at the gene ends were 2 bases for V and 4 bases for J; bases not matched to a gene: 9. Germline CDR1 and CDR2: SGHRS and YFSETQ. The CDR3 runs 16 residues. The CDR3 region has the DNA TGCGCCAGCAGCTTACCGTCAACAGGGGGGTCAGATACGCAGTATTTT. This gives the protein CASSLPSTGGSDTQYF.

The chain carries TRBV30 and TRBJ1-5, with a tentative D call TRBD1 (5 bases). The CDR3 covers 13 residues. Trimming stripped 0 bases from V and 6 bases from J, with 9 bases between. Germline CDR1 GTSNPN, CDR2 SVGIG (reference sequence). CDR3 DNA: TGTGCCTGGAGTGTACAGGAATCTCAGCCCCAGCATTTT. Protein product: CAWSVQESQPQHF.

The chain has TRBV19 and TRBJ2-2; D gene ambiguous. V dropped 5 bases and J dropped 5 bases, with 9 bases sitting between them. The CDR3 runs 13 residues. Per the germline V gene, CDR1 is LNHDA and CDR2 is SQIVND (reference sequence). CDR3: CASSVSWTGELFF. Written as DNA, the CDR3 is TGTGCCAGTAGTGTCTCATGGACCGGGGAGCTGTTTTTT.

J is TRBJ1-4 and V is TRBV29-1; D uncertain. CDR1 SQVTM and CDR2 ANQGSEA come from the germline V gene. The CDR3 totals 12 residues. The V and J ends lost 7 bases and 1 base respectively, with 7 bases between them. In nucleotides, the CDR3 is TGCAGCGCAACAGTAACTAATGAAAAACTGTTTTTT. This sequence encodes CSATVTNEKLFF.

The gene calls are TRBV27 and TRBJ2-7; 10 bases are a match to TRBD2. CDR1 and CDR2 from the germline V gene are MNHEY and SMNVEV (reference sequence). J lost 0 bases, V lost 6 bases, and 2 bases had no gene match. The CDR3 totals 14 residues. The CDR3 DNA follows: TGTGCCAGCAGACCTAGCGGGAGCTCCTACGAGCAGTACTTC. It yields the protein CASRPSGSSYEQYF.

This clone was seen just once. The genes are TRBV6-6 and TRBJ2-7, with 8 bases matching TRBD1. CDR1 MNHNY and CDR2 SVGAGI come from the germline V gene (reference sequence). Trimming cost V 2 bases and J 6 bases; bases outside gene matches: 9. CDR3 length: 15 amino acids. CDR3 amino acids: CASSYPGQGNGEQYF. CDR3 coding DNA: TGTGCCAGCAGTTACCCTGGACAGGGTAATGGCGAGCAGTACTTC.

The chain is built from TRBV9 and TRBJ2-1; D possibly corresponds to TRBD2 (5 bases). This CDR3 has 12 amino acids. V gave up 4 bases and J gave up 9 bases, with 11 bases separating them. CDR1 and CDR2 from the germline V gene are SGDLS and YYNGEE. CDR3 sequence reads: CASSPREGEQFF. Here the CDR3 DNA reads TGTGCCAGCAGCCCCCGTGAGGGTGAGCAGTTCTTC.

The chain carries TRBV30 and TRBJ2-1; the match to TRBD2 covers 10 bases. The CDR3 is made up of 14 amino acids. Germline V CDR1 and CDR2: GTSNPN, SVGIG (reference sequence). Germline trimming cut 5 bases from V and 14 bases from J; bases unmatched to any gene: 15. CDR3 sequence reads: CAWGGDRLAGDKFF. In nucleotides, the CDR3 is TGTGCCTGGGGGGGGGACCGGCTAGCGGGAGACAAGTTCTTC.

This chain links TRBV7-3 with TRBJ2-3, with TRBD2 identical over 14 bases. Germline assignment: CDR1 SGHTA and CDR2 FQGTGA. J lost 2 bases, V lost 8 bases, and 15 bases had no gene match. The CDR3 is made up of 19 amino acids. In nucleotides, the CDR3 is TGTGCCAGCTTTTCGGGACTAGCGGGAGAATGGGTGATCACAGATACGCAGTATTTT. Amino acids: CASFSGLAGEWVITDTQYF.

Comment on this clone: Other DNA sequences of this sample code for an identical CDR3. V and J are TRBV9 and TRBJ2-7; 7 nucleotides align to TRBD1. Trimming removed 1 base from V and 1 base from J; junction bases left unmatched: 2. Germline-derived CDR1 and CDR2 are SGDLS and YYNGEE. This CDR3 region has 14 residues. The CDR3: CASSVTGASYEQYF. The CDR3 coding sequence is TGTGCCAGCAGCGTAACAGGGGCTTCCTACGAGCAGTACTTC.

The chain combines TRBV7-2 with TRBJ1-1; D may be TRBD1 (5 bases). The CDR3 length is 17 residues. Germline values: CDR1 SGHTA, CDR2 FQGNSA. V was pared by 4 bases and J by 0 bases, with 18 bases between. The CDR3 here is CASSSYPPGRMNTEAFF. In nucleotides, the CDR3 is TGTGCCAGCAGCTCCTACCCGCCGGGACGCATGAACACTGAAGCTTTCTTT.

The gene calls are TRBV27 and TRBJ1-4; tentatively, D is TRBD1 (6 bases). The V gene lost 5 bases and the J gene lost 5 bases, with 21 bases spanning the gap. The CDR3 has 17 residues. Germline-derived CDR1 and CDR2 are MNHEY and SMNVEV (reference sequence). The CDR3 sequence is CASSAGWGGQGNEKLFF. CDR3 nucleotides: TGTGCCAGCAGTGCGGGTTGGGGGGGCCAAGGCAATGAAAAACTGTTTTTT.

This chain uses TRBV6-5 with TRBJ2-2; perhaps TRBD2 as D (5 bases). Trimming pared 6 bases from V and 7 bases from J, leaving 9 bases between. This CDR3 comprises 12 residues. Germline assignment: CDR1 MNHEY and CDR2 SVGAGI. This CDR3 is CASRPRVGELFF. CDR3 nucleotide sequence: TGTGCCAGCAGGCCGAGGGTCGGGGAGCTGTTTTTT.

The chain carries TRBV11-2 and TRBJ2-3; possible D gene TRBD1, 7 bases. V lost 8 bases to trimming and J lost 2 bases, with 20 bases between them. CDR1 SGHAT and CDR2 FQNNGV come from the germline V gene. The CDR3 contains 16 residues. The CDR3 loop reads CASGPRRDSNTDTQYF. DNA for the CDR3: TGTGCCAGCGGACCGCGGCGGGACAGCAACACAGATACGCAGTATTTT.

The genes are TRBV7-9 and TRBJ1-6; D may be TRBD1 (6 bases). Trimming cost V 1 base and J 7 bases, with 8 bases left between them. Germline lookup yields CDR1 SEHNR and CDR2 FQNEAQ (reference sequence). The CDR3 is 14 amino acids. The CDR3 loop is CASSLGTENSPLHF. The CDR3 bases are TGTGCCAGCAGCTTAGGGACAGAGAATTCACCCCTCCACTTT. The variable domain in full, with the rest retrieved from reference TRBV7-9 and TRBJ1-6, is DTGVSQNPRHKITKRGQNVTFRCDPISEHNRLYWYRQTLGQGPEFLTYFQNEAQLEKSRLLSDRFSAERPKGSFSTLEIQRTEQGDSAMYLCASSLGTENSPLHFGNGTRLTVT.

This clone was observed a few times. Distinct nucleotide sequences in the sample also encode this CDR3. The chain uses TRBV18 and TRBJ2-7; D is ambiguous. The germline V gene has CDR1 KGHSH and CDR2 LQKENI. This CDR3 comprises 13 residues. Trimming stripped 0 bases from V and 3 bases from J, with 6 bases between. The CDR3 sequence: CASSPPGGYEQYF. CDR3 DNA: TGTGCCAGCTCACCACCGGGCGGCTACGAGCAGTACTTC.

The rearrangement joins TRBV7-8 to TRBJ2-7; D is unclear. CDR1 is SGHVS and CDR2 is FQNEAQ in the germline V gene. The CDR3 is made up of 15 amino acids. The germline V and J ends were trimmed by 3 bases and 0 bases, with 12 bases remaining between them. The CDR3 region has the DNA TGTGCCAGCAGCTTCTCTGACCGCGGCTCCTACGAGCAGTACTTC. This sequence encodes CASSFSDRGSYEQYF.

This clone appeared once. The chain is built from TRBV15 and TRBJ1-5; 9 bases line up with TRBD1. The V segment lost 1 base and the J segment 3 bases; nucleotides outside the gene matches: 1. Per the germline V gene, CDR1 is LNHNV and CDR2 is YYDKDF (reference sequence). This CDR3 contains 15 residues. The CDR3 sequence: CATSRGTGVNQPQHF. Written as DNA, the CDR3 is TGTGCCACCAGCAGAGGGACAGGGGTCAATCAGCCCCAGCATTTT.

V usage is TRBV10-3 and J usage is TRBJ1-1, with D unresolved. The CDR3 runs 13 residues. CDR1 and CDR2 from the germline V gene are ENHRY and SYGVKD. V lost 0 bases and J 6 bases, leaving 8 bases between the germline ends. CDR3 DNA: TGTGCCATCAGTGAGTCTAGGATGGCTGAAGCTTTCTTT. Its translation: CAISESRMAEAFF.

V is TRBV6-6 and J is TRBJ1-3; TRBD1 matches 9 bases. V lost 4 bases to trimming and J lost 2 bases; unmatched junction nucleotides: 3. Germline CDR1 and CDR2: MNHNY and SVGAGI (reference sequence). This CDR3 has 15 amino acids. CDR3 residues: CASSWTGAPGNTIYF. The CDR3 DNA sequence: TGTGCCAGCAGTTGGACAGGGGCGCCTGGAAACACCATATATTTT.

In its sample, this clone was seen a few times. The chain recombines TRBV28 with TRBJ1-4, with 9 bases fitting TRBD1. The CDR3 has 15 residues. V trimming: 5 bases; J trimming: 5 bases; junction bases outside the gene matches: 6. Germline values: CDR1 MDHEN, CDR2 SYDVKM. CDR3 nucleotide sequence: TGTGCCAGCAGTCGGACCGGGACAGGGAATGAAAAACTGTTTTTT. It specifies CASSRTGTGNEKLFF.

The chain uses TRBV30 and TRBJ1-1, with D possibly TRBD1 on 5 matching bases. Trimming pared 1 base from V and 3 bases from J, leaving 18 bases between. The CDR3 consists of 16 residues. From germline, CDR1 is GTSNPN and CDR2 SVGIG (reference sequence). Written as DNA, the CDR3 is TGTGCCTGGAGTGGACATCTGGGGCGAGGGGACACTGAAGCTTTCTTT. The encoded protein is CAWSGHLGRGDTEAFF.